Listed here are 21 T cell receptor beta chains from one sample, sequenced in a study of shared clonotypes between healthy human individuals. Data came from immunoSEQ multiplex PCR; TCRdb stores just in-frame clones and leaves some out. Of about 2.5 million clones detected, 85% to 95% appear once; the ten largest clones hold more than 0.35%. The sample was naive CD4+ T cells from PBMCs. This sample's subset: CD45RA+ positively selected. The receptors come from a man younger than 35 in good health. Some clones in this sample may be carry-over from other donors' samples.

The rearrangement links TRBV9 to TRBJ2-6, with D uncertain. Germline CDR1 reads SGDLS; CDR2 reads YYNGEE. This CDR3 comprises 14 residues. V was pared by 4 bases and J by 10 bases, with 15 bases between. The CDR3 is CASSSKNPPNVLTF. DNA for the CDR3: TGTGCCAGCAGCTCCAAAAACCCCCCGAACGTCCTGACTTTC.

This clone came up once. The chain has TRBV2 and TRBJ2-2, with a weak D call TRBD1 (7 bases). Trimming shortened V by 8 bases and J by 4 bases, and 14 bases separated the two germline ends. Germline loops: CDR1 SNHLY, CDR2 FYNNEI. The CDR3 is 14 residues long. The CDR3 loop reads CASRPGGITGELFF. CDR3 DNA sequence: TGTGCCAGCCGACCAGGGGGGATCACCGGGGAGCTGTTTTTT. The full variable domain, rest sourced from reference TRBV2 and TRBJ2-2, is EPEVTQTPSHQVTQMGQEVILRCVPISNHLYFYWYRQILGQKVEFLVSFYNNEISEKSEIFDDQFSVERPDGSNFTLKIRSTKLEDSAMYFCASRPGGITGELFFGEGSRLTVL.

V and J are TRBV29-1 and TRBJ2-7, with TRBD1 identical over 11 bases. CDR3 length: 15 amino acids. The germline V gene has CDR1 SQVTM and CDR2 ANQGSEA. The V segment lost 7 bases and the J segment 1 base; nucleotides outside the gene matches: 9. The CDR3, as DNA: TGCAGCGCCGCAGTCGGGACAGGGGGTTCCTACGAGCAGTACTTC. It is translated as CSAAVGTGGSYEQYF.

The chain combines TRBV7-9 with TRBJ2-5; 7 bases are a match to TRBD1. The CDR3 has 15 residues. With V trimmed by 5 bases and J by 5 bases, 11 bases remained unmatched. Per germline, CDR1 SEHNR and CDR2 FQNEAQ (reference sequence). The CDR3 DNA sequence: TGTGCCAGCAGCGATCCAACAGGGGTGGAGGAGACCCAGTACTTC. As protein: CASSDPTGVEETQYF.

This clone has just one count. The genes are TRBV18 and TRBJ2-1; 13 nucleotides align to TRBD2. The V and J ends lost 6 bases and 6 bases, in that order; junction bases with no gene match: 14. The CDR3 is 18 residues long. In germline, CDR1 is KGHSH, CDR2 LQKENI. The CDR3 region has the DNA TGTGCCAGCTCCTCTGCGGGACTAGCGGGGAACCTCCTCAATGAGCAGTTCTTC. Residues: CASSSAGLAGNLLNEQFF. Full variable domain (outside the CDR3, taken from reference TRBV18 and TRBJ2-1): NAGVMQNPRHLVRRRGQEARLRCSPMKGHSHVYWYRQLPEEGLKFMVYLQKENIIDESGMPKERFSAEFPKEGPSILRIQQVVRGDSAAYFCASSSAGLAGNLLNEQFFGPGTRLTVL.

For the CDR3, the DNA is TGTGCCAGCTCACCACCCGCCAGGGGCTATGGCTACACCTTC. This encodes CASSPPARGYGYTF. The chain couples TRBV18 to TRBJ1-2; D possibly corresponds to TRBD1 (6 bases). The V end lost 0 bases, the J end lost 4 bases, and 9 bases lay between the germline ends. The CDR3 spans 14 residues. CDR1 KGHSH and CDR2 LQKENI come from the germline V gene.

The chain combines TRBV19 with TRBJ2-7; weak D call: TRBD1 (6 bases). Germline lookup yields CDR1 LNHDA and CDR2 SQIVND (reference sequence). Between the trimmed V and J ends, which lost 1 base and 4 bases, there was a span of 11 bases. The CDR3 contains 14 residues. The CDR3 coding sequence is TGTGCCAGTAGTATAGCCACAGGGATATACGAGCAGTACTTC. Translated: CASSIATGIYEQYF.

The J gene is TRBJ2-2, the V gene TRBV18, with a possible D match to TRBD1 (5 bases). There are 15 residues in the CDR3. The germline gives CDR1 KGHSH, CDR2 LQKENI. Trimming removed 6 bases at V and 1 base at J, with 12 bases between. The CDR3 DNA reads as TGTGCCAGCTCCCAGACAGATAAGAACACCGGGGAGCTGTTTTTT. This translates into CASSQTDKNTGELFF.

The chain recombines TRBV6-5 with TRBJ2-2; 11 nucleotides match TRBD2. Germline V gene data show CDR1 as MNHEY and CDR2 as SVGAGI. This CDR3 comprises 16 residues. Trimming took 2 bases from V and 7 from J; bases not matched to a gene: 6. The CDR3 region is CASSYLSGRAGGELFF. The DNA of the CDR3 is TGTGCCAGCAGTTACCTTAGCGGGAGGGCCGGCGGGGAGCTGTTTTTT.

The chain is built from TRBV7-2 and TRBJ2-1, with D perhaps TRBD1 (6 bases). Germline V lookup: CDR1 SGHTA, CDR2 FQGNSA. This CDR3 has 15 amino acids. The V end was cut by 2 bases, the J end by 2 bases, with 10 bases between. CDR3 bases: TGTGCCAGCAGCTTACAGGGGCTTACCTACAATGAGCAGTTCTTC. Its translation: CASSLQGLTYNEQFF.

V and J are TRBV7-7 and TRBJ2-5; D is possibly TRBD2 (6 bases). Between the trimmed V and J ends, which lost 5 bases and 6 bases, there was a span of 16 bases. Germline V CDR1 and CDR2: SSHAT, FNYEAQ (reference sequence). The CDR3 covers 14 residues. The CDR3 region is CASSPAGRGQTQYF. The CDR3 DNA reads as TGTGCCAGCAGCCCCGCGGGAAGGGGACAGACCCAGTACTTC.

For the CDR3, the DNA is TGCGCCAGCAGCTTGTTAGCCCCCCAACATTACAATGAGCAGTTCTTC. Protein product: CASSLLAPQHYNEQFF. The gene calls are TRBV5-1 and TRBJ2-1; D unclear. Germline CDR1 is SGHRS and CDR2 is YFSETQ. Trimming pared 1 base from V and 4 bases from J, leaving 15 bases between. This CDR3 contains 16 residues.

The CDR3, as DNA: TGCAGCGTTTCAGGCGGGGCCGCGACGTTTTTT. It codes for CSVSGGAATFF. The chain carries TRBV29-1 and TRBJ1-4, with TRBD1 as a possible D gene (5 bases). CDR3 length equals 11 residues. V gave up 5 bases and J gave up 16 bases, with 17 bases separating them. Germline loops: CDR1 SQVTM, CDR2 ANQGSEA.

J is TRBJ2-2 and V is TRBV5-6, with 7 bases lining up with TRBD1. The CDR3 contains 16 residues. Germline V gene sequence: CDR1 SGHDT, CDR2 YYEEEE. The junction had 7 bases not matched to a gene; V was cut back by 4 bases and J by 1 base. The CDR3 DNA reads TGTGCCAGCAGCCGTCAGGGGGTATTGAACACCGGGGAGCTGTTTTTT. The encoded protein is CASSRQGVLNTGELFF.

The V gene is TRBV28, the J gene TRBJ2-1; D is ambiguous. Trimming took off 4 bases at V and 10 bases at J, with 11 bases between the two ends. Germline CDR1 and CDR2: MDHEN and SYDVKM. The length of the CDR3 is 12 residues. In nucleotides, the CDR3 is TGTGCCAGCAGTTCAATCTATGGGGAGCAGTTCTTC. Protein product: CASSSIYGEQFF.

V and J are TRBV6-1 and TRBJ2-7; 8 nucleotides agree with TRBD1. Germline CDR1 and CDR2: MNHNS and SASEGT. The CDR3 contains 15 residues. Germline trimming cut 6 bases from V and 2 bases from J; bases unmatched to any gene: 9. The CDR3 DNA reads as TGTGCCAGCAGACTTACCGGGACAGGCACCTACGAGCAGTACTTC. This sequence encodes CASRLTGTGTYEQYF.

The V call is TRBV28, the J call TRBJ1-2; D is ambiguous. CDR1 and CDR2 (germline): MDHEN, SYDVKM. V was shortened by 8 bases and J by 5 bases, with 6 bases between the two germline ends. The CDR3 sequence is 10 residues long. The CDR3 loop reads CASARYGYTF. The CDR3 DNA sequence: TGTGCCAGCGCACGGTATGGCTACACCTTC.

A remark on this clone: Additional DNA sequences in this sample encode the identical CDR3. The gene calls are TRBV19 and TRBJ2-1; possible D gene TRBD1, 6 bases. Germline lookup yields CDR1 LNHDA and CDR2 SQIVND (reference sequence). The CDR3 covers 13 residues. V was cut by 5 bases and J by 4 bases, with 9 bases left in between. CDR3 nucleotides: TGTGCCAGTAGTCCCGACAGGTACAATGAGCAGTTCTTC. This encodes CASSPDRYNEQFF.

In regard to this clone: Different DNA sequences within this sample yield the same CDR3. The rearrangement links TRBV9 to TRBJ2-5, with D unresolved. CDR1 and CDR2 from the germline V gene are SGDLS and YYNGEE. The CDR3 covers 13 residues. V was pared by 0 bases and J by 5 bases, with 8 bases between. In nucleotides, the CDR3 is TGTGCCAGCAGCGTAGGGGTGGGGGAGACCCAGTACTTC. It specifies CASSVGVGETQYF.

This chain links TRBV6-5 with TRBJ2-7; no clear D gene. Per germline, CDR1 MNHEY and CDR2 SVGAGI. V was shortened by 1 base and J by 6 bases, with 13 bases between the two germline ends. The CDR3 covers 14 residues. CDR3 region: CASSYFRQPTEQYF. CDR3 nucleotides: TGTGCCAGCAGTTACTTCCGGCAGCCTACCGAGCAGTACTTC.

This clone has a single count. This chain joins TRBV10-3 and TRBJ1-1; D possibly corresponds to TRBD1 (6 bases). V lost 10 bases to trimming and J lost 0 bases, with 15 bases between them. Germline-derived CDR1 and CDR2 are ENHRY and SYGVKD. This CDR3 region has 14 residues. CDR3 nucleotide sequence: TGTGCCACCCGACCGGGACATTTGAACACTGAAGCTTTCTTT. This encodes CATRPGHLNTEAFF.